The TCR beta chain described here comes from a study of T cell changes during pregnancy in multiple sclerosis. Sequencing was performed with immunoSEQ multiplex PCR; in TCRdb, only in-frame clones are kept and a portion is missing. The repertoire holds roughly 48,000 clones, with approximately 88% as singletons. Trimming cost V 4 bases and J 7 bases; bases outside gene matches: 9. The V gene's germline CDR1 is MRHNA and CDR2 SNTAGT. This CDR3 comprises 15 residues. This receptor was identified in a female donor with multiple sclerosis, enrolled in a pregnancy study. The source was CD4+ T cells from peripheral blood mononuclear cells, collected in the second trimester of pregnancy. This chain uses TRBV6-4 with TRBJ2-2, with 7 positions matching TRBD2. The CDR3 nucleotides read TGTGCCAGCAGTGCCTTGGCGGGAGTCGTCGGGGAGCTGTTTTTT. It yields the protein CASSALAGVVGELFF.